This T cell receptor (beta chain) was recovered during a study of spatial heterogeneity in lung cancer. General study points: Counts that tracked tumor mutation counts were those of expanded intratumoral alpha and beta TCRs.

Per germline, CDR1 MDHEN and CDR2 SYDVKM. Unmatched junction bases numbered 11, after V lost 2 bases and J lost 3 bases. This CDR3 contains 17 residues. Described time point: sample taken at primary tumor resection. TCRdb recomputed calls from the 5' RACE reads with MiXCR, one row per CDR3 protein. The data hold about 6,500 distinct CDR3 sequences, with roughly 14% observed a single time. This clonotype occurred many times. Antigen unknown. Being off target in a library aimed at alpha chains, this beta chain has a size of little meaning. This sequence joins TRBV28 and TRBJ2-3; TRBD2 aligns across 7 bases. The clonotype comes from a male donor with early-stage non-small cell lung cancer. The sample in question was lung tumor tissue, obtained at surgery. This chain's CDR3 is CASSLLSAGVGTDTQYF. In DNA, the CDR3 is TGTGCCAGCAGTTTACTTTCGGCGGGGGTCGGGACAGATACGCAGTATTTT. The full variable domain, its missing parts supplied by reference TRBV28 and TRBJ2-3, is DVKVTQSSRYLVKRTGEKVFLECVQDMDHENMFWYRQDPGLGLRLIYFSYDVKMKEKGDIPEGYSVSREKKERFSLILESASTNQTSMYLCASSLLSAGVGTDTQYFGPGTRLTVL.